This is a list of T cell receptor beta chains from one sample in a study of response to subunit inactivated influenza vaccine. TCRdb recomputed calls from the RT-PCR reads with MiXCR, one row per CDR3 protein. The sample yields about 300,000 distinct CDR3 sequences, approximately 23% seen once. The material sequenced was PBMCs from blood, taken about 20 months after vaccination. These receptors originate from a man aged 50-75 years who received an inactivated influenza vaccine. Each CDR3 is given with its conserved first and last residue. The order of the fields is CDR3 DNA, CDR3 protein, clone size, J gene, V gene, D gene. D genes are given only for firm matches. Not all rows give a size; the values are once, few, many and, for expanded clones, a class.

DNA: TGTGCCAGCAGTGAAGACAGTTCCTACGAGCAGTACTTC; CDR3: CASSEDSSYEQYF; size: .; J: TRBJ2-7; V: TRBV2; D: .
DNA: TGTGCCTGGAGTGTCGGGACAGGCCGATCCTATGGCTACACCTTC; CDR3: CAWSVGTGRSYGYTF; size: few; J: TRBJ1-2; V: TRBV30; D: TRBD1
DNA: TGTGCCAGCAGACACGGACGGGGTTCCTCTGGAAACACCATATATTTT; CDR3: CASRHGRGSSGNTIYF; size: many; J: TRBJ1-3; V: TRBV28; D: .
DNA: TGCGCCAGCAGTCCCGGGACAGGGGCCGCGGGCAATCAGCCCCAGCATTTT; CDR3: CASSPGTGAAGNQPQHF; size: few; J: TRBJ1-5; V: TRBV23-1; D: TRBD1
DNA: TGTGCCAGCAGCTTAACCGGCCGGGGGTTGAATTCACCCCTCCACTTT; CDR3: CASSLTGRGLNSPLHF; size: few; J: TRBJ1-6; V: TRBV7-2; D: .
DNA: TGTGCCAGCAGCCCGAACAGGGTACTGGGCACTGAAGCTTTCTTT; CDR3: CASSPNRVLGTEAFF; size: .; J: TRBJ1-1; V: TRBV14; D: .
DNA: TGTGCCAGCAGCTCGGGTCGGGGACAGGGGAATAATGGCTACACCTTC; CDR3: CASSSGRGQGNNGYTF; size: once; J: TRBJ1-2; V: TRBV7-2; D: TRBD1
DNA: TGTGCCAGCAGCGGGCAGGGTATCGGGTCCTACAATGAGCAGTTCTTC; CDR3: CASSGQGIGSYNEQFF; size: .; J: TRBJ2-1; V: TRBV5-6; D: .
DNA: TGCGCCAGCAGCCGGGGACTAGCGGGTACCACAGATACGCAGTATTTT; CDR3: CASSRGLAGTTDTQYF; size: .; J: TRBJ2-3; V: TRBV5-1; D: TRBD2
DNA: TGTGCCAGCAATCTAATAGCGGGAGCGGGTGAGCAGTACTTC; CDR3: CASNLIAGAGEQYF; size: few; J: TRBJ2-7; V: TRBV2; D: TRBD2
DNA: TGTGCCAGCAGCTTAGTAACACGGGCGACCTATAATTCACCCCTCCACTTT; CDR3: CASSLVTRATYNSPLHF; size: .; J: TRBJ1-6; V: TRBV11-2; D: .
DNA: TGCAGCTCTGGGGACAGGGACGGCGAGCAGTACTTC; CDR3: CSSGDRDGEQYF; size: .; J: TRBJ2-7; V: TRBV29-1; D: TRBD1
DNA: TGTGCCAGCAGTTACTTACAGCTGAACACTGAAGCTTTCTTT; CDR3: CASSYLQLNTEAFF; size: few; J: TRBJ1-1; V: TRBV6-2/TRBV6-3; D: .
DNA: TGCAGTGCTAGAGATAACAGGCTACCCTATGGCTACACCTTC; CDR3: CSARDNRLPYGYTF; size: many; J: TRBJ1-2; V: TRBV20-1; D: .
DNA: TGTGCCAGCAGGCCAGACAATAGCCGCAATCAGCCCCAGCATTTT; CDR3: CASRPDNSRNQPQHF; size: .; J: TRBJ1-5; V: TRBV27; D: .
DNA: TGTGCCAGCAGATTAAGACGACAGGGGATAGTGGGCACTGAAGCTTTCTTT; CDR3: CASRLRRQGIVGTEAFF; size: many; J: TRBJ1-1; V: TRBV6-2/TRBV6-3; D: TRBD1
DNA: TGCAGTGCTCCCCAGGGCAGCCCCAATCAGCCCCAGCATTTT; CDR3: CSAPQGSPNQPQHF; size: .; J: TRBJ1-5; V: TRBV20-1; D: .
DNA: TGTGCCAGCAGACTTGAGCGGGCAACCTACAATGAGCAGTTCTTC; CDR3: CASRLERATYNEQFF; size: few; J: TRBJ2-1; V: TRBV7-8; D: .
DNA: TGCGCCAGCAGCCACGCAGACAGAGTCTATGGCTACACCTTC; CDR3: CASSHADRVYGYTF; size: few; J: TRBJ1-2; V: TRBV4-3; D: .
DNA: TGCAGTGCTAGAGCCCTCGGGACGGATACGCAGTATTTT; CDR3: CSARALGTDTQYF; size: few; J: TRBJ2-3; V: TRBV20-1; D: .
DNA: TGCAGCGTCGGGACAGGGGTTAACACCGGGGAGCTGTTTTTT; CDR3: CSVGTGVNTGELFF; size: .; J: TRBJ2-2; V: TRBV29-1; D: TRBD1
DNA: TGTGCCAGCAGTGCCCCCATCACAGGCAACTATGGCTACACCTTC; CDR3: CASSAPITGNYGYTF; size: few; J: TRBJ1-2; V: TRBV2; D: .
DNA: TGTGCCAGCAGCTCAAACAGGGGGAACACCGGGGAGCTGTTTTTT; CDR3: CASSSNRGNTGELFF; size: few; J: TRBJ2-2; V: TRBV11-1; D: TRBD1
DNA: TGTGCCAGCAGTCACAGGGGGTTTGGCACTGAAGCTTTCTTT; CDR3: CASSHRGFGTEAFF; size: many; J: TRBJ1-1; V: TRBV28; D: TRBD1
DNA: TGTGCCAGCAGCGGCCGTTTTAGAAGCCACAATGAGCAGTTCTTC; CDR3: CASSGRFRSHNEQFF; size: .; J: TRBJ2-1; V: TRBV9; D: .
DNA: TGCGCCAGCAGCCAATCATTCGGCACTAATGAAAAACTGTTTTTT; CDR3: CASSQSFGTNEKLFF; size: few; J: TRBJ1-4; V: TRBV4-3; D: .
DNA: TGTGCCAGCAGCGCCGACAGGGTAGAAACTGAAGCTTTCTTT; CDR3: CASSADRVETEAFF; size: .; J: TRBJ1-1; V: TRBV2; D: TRBD1
DNA: TGTGCCAGCAGCTCCCCCGGTGATAGGGGACACACCGGGGAGCTGTTTTTT; CDR3: CASSSPGDRGHTGELFF; size: many; J: TRBJ2-2; V: TRBV11-2; D: .
DNA: TGCGCCAGCAGCTTCCTGACTGCCGTTGATGGTGAAGCTTTCTTT; CDR3: CASSFLTAVDGEAFF; size: many; J: TRBJ1-1; V: TRBV5-1; D: .
DNA: TGCGCCAGCAGCTTAAGAACAGGCCGGTCCTACAATGAGCAGTTCTTC; CDR3: CASSLRTGRSYNEQFF; size: .; J: TRBJ2-1; V: TRBV5-1; D: .
DNA: TGCGCCAGCAGCCAATCGGCTCGGGGGAACACTGAAGCTTTCTTT; CDR3: CASSQSARGNTEAFF; size: many; J: TRBJ1-1; V: TRBV4-3; D: .
DNA: TGCAGTGCAGGAAGGGACCCCGGCACAGATACGCAGTATTTT; CDR3: CSAGRDPGTDTQYF; size: .; J: TRBJ2-3; V: TRBV20-1; D: .
DNA: TGCGCCAGCAGCTCCACCTCAAAAGGAGGGGCAGGGTACGAGCAGTACTTC; CDR3: CASSSTSKGGAGYEQYF; size: .; J: TRBJ2-7; V: TRBV5-1; D: .
DNA: TGTGCCAGCAGTTTAAATTACAGGGAGGCTGAAGCTTTCTTT; CDR3: CASSLNYREAEAFF; size: many; J: TRBJ1-1; V: TRBV12-3/TRBV12-4; D: .
DNA: TGTGCCAGCAGTTGGGGTTATAGCAATCAGCCCCAGCATTTT; CDR3: CASSWGYSNQPQHF; size: few; J: TRBJ1-5; V: TRBV12-3/TRBV12-4; D: .
DNA: TGTGCCAGCAGTTTAAATAGACCCCCAGGCTACGAGCAGTACTTC; CDR3: CASSLNRPPGYEQYF; size: few; J: TRBJ2-7; V: TRBV27; D: .
DNA: TGTGCCAGCAGCTGGGGTAGCGGGACCCGCACCGGGGAGCTGTTTTTT; CDR3: CASSWGSGTRTGELFF; size: .; J: TRBJ2-2; V: TRBV7-2; D: TRBD2
DNA: TGTGCCAGCTCACCCCGGGGGCAGGGGGCCGCGAACACTGAAGCTTTCTTT; CDR3: CASSPRGQGAANTEAFF; size: many; J: TRBJ1-1; V: TRBV18; D: TRBD1
DNA: TGCGCCAGCAGCCAAGAACAGGTGGGGGTAGTGTACTTC; CDR3: CASSQEQVGVVYF; size: .; J: TRBJ2-7; V: TRBV4-1; D: .
DNA: TGCAGTGCTAGAGATAGGACTCCCCCCTTCTACGAGCAGTACTTC; CDR3: CSARDRTPPFYEQYF; size: .; J: TRBJ2-7; V: TRBV20-1; D: .
DNA: TGCAGTGCTAGAGATTTCGACGGTGTAAGGGGTCAGCCCCAGCATTTT; CDR3: CSARDFDGVRGQPQHF; size: few; J: TRBJ1-5; V: TRBV20-1; D: .
DNA: TGCGCCAGCAGCTTGGCCAGGGGACAGGGTGGATTGGGAGGCGAGCAGTACTTC; CDR3: CASSLARGQGGLGGEQYF; size: .; J: TRBJ2-7; V: TRBV5-1; D: TRBD1
DNA: TGTGCCAGCAGTGCCCCTGGGAGGGGGCAAGGTGGCTACACCTTC; CDR3: CASSAPGRGQGGYTF; size: few; J: TRBJ1-2; V: TRBV28; D: TRBD1
DNA: TGTGCCAGCAGCACCCACAGGGTCCAAGAGACCCAGTACTTC; CDR3: CASSTHRVQETQYF; size: few; J: TRBJ2-5; V: TRBV12-3/TRBV12-4; D: .
DNA: TGCGCCAGCAGCTTTCGGGAAGCTACCTCCGGGGAGCTGTTTTTT; CDR3: CASSFREATSGELFF; size: few; J: TRBJ2-2; V: TRBV5-1; D: .
DNA: TGTGCCAGCAGCTGGGACCCATCTACAACCGGGGAGCTGTTTTTT; CDR3: CASSWDPSTTGELFF; size: few; J: TRBJ2-2; V: TRBV5-6; D: .
DNA: TGCAGTGCTCCCCGGGGAGGCGATCAGCCCCAGCATTTT; CDR3: CSAPRGGDQPQHF; size: .; J: TRBJ1-5; V: TRBV20-1; D: .
DNA: TGCAGTGCTAGAAGGACAGTTGAAGCTTTCTTT; CDR3: CSARRTVEAFF; size: .; J: TRBJ1-1; V: TRBV20-1; D: .
DNA: TGTGCCAGCAGTTATGGGACTAGCGGCGAGCAGTACTTC; CDR3: CASSYGTSGEQYF; size: .; J: TRBJ2-7; V: TRBV6-5; D: TRBD2
DNA: TGCGCCAGCTCGAAGGCCGGGAAGAACACTGAAGCTTTCTTT; CDR3: CASSKAGKNTEAFF; size: few; J: TRBJ1-1; V: TRBV5-1; D: .
DNA: TGTGCCAGCAGCTTTCTAGGGAGTGTCTTAGATACGCAGTATTTT; CDR3: CASSFLGSVLDTQYF; size: .; J: TRBJ2-3; V: TRBV7-9; D: .
DNA: TGTGCCAGCAGCCAAAACGCGGGAGGGCGCGAGACCCAGTACTTC; CDR3: CASSQNAGGRETQYF; size: .; J: TRBJ2-5; V: TRBV4-2; D: TRBD2
DNA: TGTGCCAGCAGCTTCTTCGGGGGTGAAAAACTGTTTTTT; CDR3: CASSFFGGEKLFF; size: .; J: TRBJ1-4; V: TRBV5-5; D: .
DNA: TGTACCAGCGGATCGGGGGGCTCTGGAAACACCATATATTTT; CDR3: CTSGSGGSGNTIYF; size: once; J: TRBJ1-3; V: TRBV4-2; D: .
DNA: TGTGCCAGCAGTACTCCCGGGGGGGGGTCTTCACCCCTCCACTTT; CDR3: CASSTPGGGSSPLHF; size: .; J: TRBJ1-6; V: TRBV6-5; D: .
DNA: TGTGCCAGCAGTAGGGACAGGCCGATCACCGGGGAGCTGTTTTTT; CDR3: CASSRDRPITGELFF; size: .; J: TRBJ2-2; V: TRBV12-3/TRBV12-4; D: TRBD1
DNA: TGTGCCAGCTCACGACAGGGATCAGGGGAGCAGTTCTTC; CDR3: CASSRQGSGEQFF; size: few; J: TRBJ2-1; V: TRBV18; D: TRBD1
DNA: TGTGCCAGCAGCTTGGCCGTAGGGAAACTTCAGTACTTC; CDR3: CASSLAVGKLQYF; size: .; J: TRBJ2-4; V: TRBV5-6; D: .